This is a list of T cell receptor beta chains from one sample in a study of OX40 agonist ivuxolimab in advanced cancers. The repertoire was sequenced with immunoSEQ multiplex PCR; TCRdb's copy has only in-frame clones and lacks some. The table lists about 48,000 clones, 70% to 90% of them singletons. Sequencing was performed on CD4+ or CD8+ T cells sorted from blood, taken in a trial of the OX40 agonist ivuxolimab. Receptor source: an adult with an advanced solid tumor such as melanoma, head and neck, liver or kidney cancer. Both conserved end residues are part of each CDR3. A D gene is named only where the DNA matches it firmly. The size field is filled for only some rows; it gives once, few, many or a size class.

d_call	v_call	j_call	clone_size	cdr3_nt	cdr3_aa
NA	TRBV4-2	TRBJ2-3	NA	TGTGCCAGCAGCCTCTCATTTGGAGGGGACAGCGCAGATACGCAGTATTTT	CASSLSFGGDSADTQYF
NA	TRBV2	TRBJ1-1	NA	TGTGCCAGCAGACGACGGGCAGGGTGGAGCGTCACGAGCGGTGAAGCTTTCTTT	CASRRRAGWSVTSGEAFF
NA	TRBV18	TRBJ2-3	NA	TGTGCCAGCTCATCTCAAAGCCCTCCCACAGATACGCAGTATTTT	CASSSQSPPTDTQYF
TRBD1	TRBV2	TRBJ1-6	NA	TGTGCCAGCAGTACAGGGGTCGAATCACCCCTCCACTTT	CASSTGVESPLHF
NA	TRBV2	TRBJ1-1	NA	TGTGCCAGCAGTGGGGAGATGAACACTGAAGCTTTCTTT	CASSGEMNTEAFF
TRBD1	TRBV28	TRBJ1-4	NA	TGTGCCAGCAGACAGGGGAGAACTAATGAAAAACTGTTTTTT	CASRQGRTNEKLFF
NA	TRBV5-1	TRBJ2-5	few	TGCGCCAGCACCAGGGGAACGGGGAGCGGGGAGACCCAGTACTTC	CASTRGTGSGETQYF
NA	TRBV18	TRBJ1-5	once	TGTGCCAGCTCATCGGTGGCAGGGAAGCCCCAGCATTTT	CASSSVAGKPQHF
NA	TRBV7-3	TRBJ2-5	once	TGTGCCAGCAGTAAAGACGGCGGAGAGACCCAGTACTTC	CASSKDGGETQYF
NA	TRBV5-1	TRBJ2-1	once	TGCGCCAGCAGCTTGGACGGCGGGTGGACCGGCAATGAGCAGTTCTTC	CASSLDGGWTGNEQFF
NA	TRBV9	TRBJ1-2	few	TGTGCCAGCAGCGTAGTTGTACAGGTAGATGGCTACACCTTC	CASSVVVQVDGYTF
NA	TRBV28	TRBJ1-4	once	TGTGCCAGCAGTTCCCTCGGGAAGGGCGCTAATGAAAAACTGTTTTTT	CASSSLGKGANEKLFF
NA	TRBV5-1	TRBJ2-2	few	TGCGCCAGCAGCCTGGAGGCAGGGAGAACCGGGGAGCTGTTTTTT	CASSLEAGRTGELFF
TRBD1	TRBV28	TRBJ2-7	once	TGTGCCAGCATGCTAACTCCGGGACAGGGGACCTACGAGCAGTACTTC	CASMLTPGQGTYEQYF
NA	TRBV2	TRBJ2-5	NA	TGTGCCAGCAGTCAGGATGGGGAGACCCAGTACTTC	CASSQDGETQYF
TRBD2	TRBV6-4	TRBJ2-1	NA	TGTGCCAGCAGTCCGGGGGGACCTAAAAAGTTCTTC	CASSPGGPKKFF
NA	TRBV2	TRBJ1-5	NA	TGTGCCAGCAGTGATTACCTCCGGGTAGGGAGCAATCAGCCCCAGCATTTT	CASSDYLRVGSNQPQHF
NA	TRBV9	TRBJ2-1	NA	TGTGCCAGCAGCGTAGTCGGCACCCGCTCCTACAATGAGCAGTTCTTC	CASSVVGTRSYNEQFF
TRBD1	TRBV5-1	TRBJ2-1	NA	TGCGCCAGCAGCTTCCTCCCGGGACAGGGGTACAATGAGCAGTTCTTC	CASSFLPGQGYNEQFF
NA	TRBV7-2	TRBJ2-3	NA	TGTGCCAGCAGCGGAGCTAGCAGGAGCTCAGATACGCAGTATTTT	CASSGASRSSDTQYF
NA	TRBV6-1	TRBJ1-2	few	TGTGCCAGCAGTGAAATTGGGAGTGGCTACACCTTC	CASSEIGSGYTF
NA	TRBV30	TRBJ1-4	NA	TGTGCCTGGAGTGTACGGGGGGTGCGCGAAAAACTGTTTTTT	CAWSVRGVREKLFF
NA	TRBV5-5	TRBJ2-1	NA	TGTGCCAGCAGCCCCCCGAGAGGTGAGCAGTTCTTC	CASSPPRGEQFF
NA	TRBV28	TRBJ1-2	few	TGTGCCAGCGCCCCGGGGCAGTTCTATGGCTACACCTTC	CASAPGQFYGYTF
NA	TRBV4-1	TRBJ2-7	NA	TGCGCCAGCAGCCAAAGCGGTCGGGCAGGGGACTCCTACGAGCAGTACTTC	CASSQSGRAGDSYEQYF
NA	TRBV11-2	TRBJ2-7	NA	TGTGCCAGCACCAGGGGGAGGGCCATTTCCGAGCAGTACTTC	CASTRGRAISEQYF
TRBD1	TRBV5-1	TRBJ2-5	NA	TGCGCCAGCAGCACGGGACAGGGGATGGAGACCCAGTACTTC	CASSTGQGMETQYF
NA	TRBV6-1	TRBJ2-7	NA	TGTGCCAGCAGTGAAATAGGTGGGTCTCGCTACGAGCAGTACTTC	CASSEIGGSRYEQYF
NA	TRBV28	TRBJ1-1	NA	TGTGCCAGCAGCCGAAGACAGTTGAACACTGAAGCTTTCTTT	CASSRRQLNTEAFF
NA	TRBV6-4	TRBJ2-1	NA	TGTGCCAGCAGTGTGGACCGCGACAATGAGCAGTTCTTC	CASSVDRDNEQFF
TRBD1	TRBV9	TRBJ1-2	NA	TGTGCCAGCAGCGTAGGGGCCTGGACAGGGGGAGGCTACACCTTC	CASSVGAWTGGGYTF
NA	TRBV6-1	TRBJ2-1	NA	TGTGCCAGCTCGAGAGGGGCAAGTCGCTACAATGAGCAGTTCTTC	CASSRGASRYNEQFF
NA	TRBV7-2	TRBJ2-7	once	TGTGCCAGCAGCTTAGTCCGCCCCGAGCAGTACTTC	CASSLVRPEQYF
TRBD1	TRBV10-3	TRBJ1-2	few	TGTGCCACAGGGGGGACGGAAACTAACTATGGCTACACCTTC	CATGGTETNYGYTF